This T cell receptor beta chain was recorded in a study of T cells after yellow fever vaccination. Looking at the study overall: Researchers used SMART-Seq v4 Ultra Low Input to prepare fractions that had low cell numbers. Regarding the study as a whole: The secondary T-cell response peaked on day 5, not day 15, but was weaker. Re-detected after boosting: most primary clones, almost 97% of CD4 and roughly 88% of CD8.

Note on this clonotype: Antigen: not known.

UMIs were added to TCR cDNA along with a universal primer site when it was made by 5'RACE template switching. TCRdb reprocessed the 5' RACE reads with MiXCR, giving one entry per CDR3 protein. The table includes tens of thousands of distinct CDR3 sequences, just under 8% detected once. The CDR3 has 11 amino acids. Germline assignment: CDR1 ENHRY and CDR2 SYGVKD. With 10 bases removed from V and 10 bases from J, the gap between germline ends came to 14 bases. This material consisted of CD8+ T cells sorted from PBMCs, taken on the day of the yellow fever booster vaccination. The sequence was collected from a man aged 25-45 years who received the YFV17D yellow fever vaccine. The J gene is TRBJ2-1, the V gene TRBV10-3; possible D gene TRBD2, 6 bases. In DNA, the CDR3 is TGTGCCACCTTGGGAGGAGAGGAGCAGTTCTTC. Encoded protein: CATLGGEEQFF.